A single sample gave rise to the 18 T cell receptor beta chains below, sequenced in a study of blood T cell repertoires in COVID-19. Profiling relied on immunoSEQ multiplex PCR, and the TCRdb table lists in-frame clones only, not all of them. The sample includes roughly 300,000 clones, 87% of them seen just once. Sequences were obtained from PBMCs or T cells enriched from blood (not recorded which). These receptors originate from a woman aged 25-40 years who had recovered from COVID-19.

The V call is TRBV19, the J call TRBJ2-7, with a tentative D call TRBD1 (6 bases). The germline V gene has CDR1 LNHDA and CDR2 SQIVND (reference sequence). Trimming removed 3 bases from V and 2 bases from J, with 11 bases in between. The CDR3 has 14 residues. The CDR3 reads CASSIGRGAYEQYF. For the CDR3, the DNA is TGTGCCAGTAGTATCGGCAGGGGAGCCTACGAGCAGTACTTC.

This clone was seen only once. The chain carries TRBV2 and TRBJ2-5; 10 bases are shared with TRBD2. CDR3 size: 13 residues. Germline values: CDR1 SNHLY, CDR2 FYNNEI. The ends lost 7 bases at V and 2 bases at J; junction bases unmatched: 1. The CDR3 spells CASKLAGQETQYF. CDR3 nucleotides: TGTGCCAGCAAACTAGCGGGGCAAGAGACCCAGTACTTC.

The V and J genes are TRBV19 and TRBJ2-5, with 10 bases aligning to TRBD1. The germline CDR1 and CDR2 sequences are LNHDA and SQIVND (reference sequence). After removal of 5 bases from V and 1 base from J, the junction contained 7 bases not matched to a gene. The CDR3 sequence is 16 residues long. The CDR3 is CASSPPGQGTQETQYF. CDR3 nucleotides: TGTGCCAGTAGTCCCCCGGGACAGGGGACCCAAGAGACCCAGTACTTC. Full variable domain (outside the CDR3, taken from reference TRBV19 and TRBJ2-5): DGGITQSPKYLFRKEGQNVTLSCEQNLNHDAMYWYRQDPGQGLRLIYYSQIVNDFQKGDIAEGYSVSREKKESFPLTVTSAQKNPTAFYLCASSPPGQGTQETQYFGPGTRLLVL.

J is TRBJ2-2 and V is TRBV4-1; 9 bases match TRBD2. The CDR3 is 17 amino acids. V lost 7 bases to trimming and J lost 7 bases; unmatched junction nucleotides: 16. From germline, CDR1 is MGHRA and CDR2 YSYEKL. The CDR3 nucleotides read TGCGCCAGCATCCAGACTGGGTCTAGCGGGGCGTACGGGGAGCTGTTTTTT. Translation gives CASIQTGSSGAYGELFF.

This sequence joins TRBV10-3 and TRBJ2-7, with TRBD1 matching over 10 bases. Germline V gene lookup returns CDR1 ENHRY and CDR2 SYGVKD. After removal of 6 bases from V and 6 bases from J, the junction contained 5 bases not matched to a gene. CDR3 length: 13 residues. CDR3 sequence: CAIRGTGALEQYF. The CDR3 coding sequence is TGTGCCATCAGAGGGACAGGGGCGCTCGAGCAGTACTTC.

The V and J genes are TRBV2 and TRBJ1-6; TRBD1 matches at 7 bases. Trimming took 11 bases from V and 9 from J; bases not matched to a gene: 10. In germline, CDR1 is SNHLY, CDR2 FYNNEI. The CDR3 extends over 13 amino acids. CDR3 nucleotides: TGTGCCTCCGCCACAGGGGCAGGTTCACCCCTCCACTTT. Amino acids: CASATGAGSPLHF.

This chain links TRBV6-5 with TRBJ1-2; TRBD1 matches at 10 bases. Looked up from germline, CDR1 is MNHEY and CDR2 is SVGAGI. Trimming at V came to 6 bases and at J to 2 bases, leaving 6 bases not matched to a gene. The CDR3 sequence is 15 residues long. The CDR3 sequence: CASSDGQGGNYGYTF. CDR3 in DNA: TGTGCCAGCAGCGACGGACAGGGGGGAAACTATGGCTACACCTTC.

This sequence joins TRBV7-2 and TRBJ2-1; 7 nucleotides agree with TRBD1. V lost 5 bases, J lost 0 bases, and 4 bases stayed unmatched. The CDR3 is 15 residues long. CDR1 and CDR2 (germline): SGHTA, FQGNSA. CDR3 residues: CASSPGTASYNEQFF. The CDR3 nucleotides are TGTGCCAGCAGCCCCGGGACAGCCTCCTACAATGAGCAGTTCTTC.

V usage is TRBV19 and J usage is TRBJ2-7; 7 bases are a match to TRBD1. Trimming cost V 4 bases and J 3 bases; bases outside gene matches: 9. CDR3 length: 15 amino acids. Germline V lookup: CDR1 LNHDA, CDR2 SQIVND (reference sequence). In DNA, the CDR3 is TGTGCCAGTAGTAAAAACCCGGGACAGAGCTACGAGCAGTACTTC. Protein: CASSKNPGQSYEQYF.

The rearrangement links TRBV2 to TRBJ1-2; a weak D match, TRBD1 (6 bases). Per germline, CDR1 SNHLY and CDR2 FYNNEI. The length of the CDR3 is 12 residues. Trimming took 7 bases from V and 3 from J, leaving 9 bases between them. In DNA, the CDR3 is TGTGCCAGCATGAGGACAGACTATGGCTACACCTTC. Translation gives CASMRTDYGYTF.

The CDR3 DNA is TGTGCCAGCAGGGCGGGGGCACAAGAGACCCAGTACTTC. It translates to CASRAGAQETQYF. The chain couples TRBV13 to TRBJ2-5; tentative D call: TRBD2 (7 bases). V was shortened by 6 bases and J by 2 bases, with 10 bases between the two germline ends. The V gene's germline CDR1 is PRHDT and CDR2 FYEKMQ (reference sequence). The CDR3 loop spans 13 amino acids.

The V and J genes are TRBV19 and TRBJ2-2; D is unclear. The germline V gene has CDR1 LNHDA and CDR2 SQIVND (reference sequence). Trimming shortened V by 3 bases and J by 7 bases, and 6 bases separated the two germline ends. CDR3 length: 12 amino acids. In DNA form, the CDR3 reads TGTGCCAGTAGTATCCCACACGGGGAGCTGTTTTTT. Its translation is CASSIPHGELFF.

J is TRBJ2-1 and V is TRBV13; a weak D match, TRBD1 (6 bases). The CDR3 totals 17 residues. Trimming removed 1 base from V and 4 bases from J, with 17 bases in between. The germline V gene has CDR1 PRHDT and CDR2 FYEKMQ (reference sequence). This chain's CDR3 is CASSLERLQGTYNEQFF. As DNA, the CDR3 is TGTGCCAGCAGCTTAGAGAGACTACAGGGTACTTACAATGAGCAGTTCTTC.

The V call is TRBV5-4, the J call TRBJ1-3; a possible D gene is TRBD1 (6 bases). Trimming took off 1 base at V and 4 bases at J, with 9 bases between the two ends. The CDR3 loop spans 14 amino acids. From germline, CDR1 is SGHNT and CDR2 YYREEE (reference sequence). DNA of the CDR3: TGTGCCAGCAGCTTGACAGGGACGGGAAACACCATATATTTT. Amino acids: CASSLTGTGNTIYF.

CDR3 amino acids: CASSFRGRDEKLFF. DNA for the CDR3: TGTGCCAGCAGCTTCAGGGGGCGGGATGAAAAACTGTTTTTT. The V gene is TRBV11-2, the J gene TRBJ1-4; TRBD1 matches at 8 bases. CDR1 and CDR2 from the germline V gene are SGHAT and FQNNGV. This CDR3 has 14 residues. V gave up 3 bases and J gave up 6 bases; unmatched junction bases: 3.

The gene calls are TRBV28 and TRBJ1-5, with a weak D call TRBD1 (6 bases). From germline, CDR1 is MDHEN and CDR2 SYDVKM. This CDR3 is built from 17 residues. V dropped 3 bases and J dropped 0 bases, with 15 bases sitting between them. CDR3 residues: CASSFRQVSYSNQPQHF. In DNA form, the CDR3 reads TGTGCCAGCAGTTTTAGACAGGTCAGTTATAGCAATCAGCCCCAGCATTTT.

This chain connects TRBV7-6 to TRBJ2-7, with D uncertain. The germline gives CDR1 SGHVS, CDR2 FNYEAQ. Trimming took off 1 base at V and 2 bases at J, with 12 bases between the two ends. The CDR3 spans 15 residues. The CDR3: CASSLEPGRAYEQYF. CDR3 nucleotide sequence: TGTGCCAGCAGCTTAGAGCCAGGCCGAGCCTACGAGCAGTACTTC.

The V and J genes are TRBV5-8 and TRBJ1-5; 8 positions agree with TRBD1. J gave up 7 bases and V 3 bases, and 3 bases lay outside the gene matches. The CDR3 loop spans 13 amino acids. The germline V gene encodes CDR1 SGHTS and CDR2 YDEGEE. CDR3 nucleotide sequence: TGTGCCAGCAGCTCGGACAGGGAACAGCCCCAGCATTTT. Translated, it gives CASSSDREQPQHF.